The source of this T cell receptor (beta chain) is a study of blood T cells in healthy people across ages (dated by TCRdb to 2015 to 2017). Notes on the research overall: In model experiments, roughly one uniquely barcoded TCR beta cDNA molecule per two T cells was captured by template switching. Using deep sequencing normalized with unique cDNA molecular identifiers, the study measured how TCR beta repertoire diversity changes with age. Donors of different ages were randomly distributed across sequencing lanes to avoid experimental bias. The donors were split into four age groups: young (average about 16 years), middle-aged (39), aged (62) and long-lived (approximately 80). Two additional independent replicas of 1 million unique cDNA reads from the same blood draw were analyzed for two donors (one aged 18 to 29 and one aged 80 or older).

Donors were roughly 40 systemically healthy Caucasian individuals from Russia aged roughly 6 to 90 years. Roughly 9 milliliters of peripheral blood were drawn from each donor into EDTA-treated Vacutainer tubes. Ficoll-Paque density-gradient centrifugation was used to isolate PBMCs, with at least 7 million obtained per sample. Total RNA was extracted from PBMCs with Trizol reagent, with at least 5 micrograms obtained per sample. Naive CD45RAhigh/CD27high T cell percentages were measured by flow cytometry on a PBMC aliquot from every donor. Library method: 5' RACE. The instrument was an Illumina HiSeq 2500. A second PCR of about 7 to 12 cycles was run with a J-beta primer mix and a sample-barcoded 5' primer. A unique molecular identifier was introduced onto each TCR beta cDNA molecule by a template-switch 5' adaptor carrying 12 random nucleotides. Each sample yielded at least 2.5 million CDR3-containing paired-end reads. First-strand cDNA synthesis was performed from all RNA using the Mint cDNA synthesis kit, with priming by a TRBC-specific oligonucleotide. Following uracil-DNA glycosylase treatment, a first 18-cycle PCR with universal primers M1SS and BC2_uni_R was performed on all cDNA. As for the original processing: For normalization, 1 million high-quality reads were randomly selected from each sample, with every read carrying a distinct molecular identifier. Instead of being binned into consensus sequences, reads with shared molecular identifiers were discarded. MiTCR, set to a Q25 quality threshold and the strictest error-elimination algorithm, was used for CDR3 identification, clonotype clustering and error correction. A nonparametric unseen species model with Euler transformation was used to estimate lower-bound total TCR beta diversity. TCRdb reran the public reads through fastp at Q25 and MiXCR, keeping productive beta chains. Each record represents a unique CDR3 protein, reported with the most common genes and DNA among its rows. The authors' filters were not applied to this entry. The sample table contains some 1.7 million distinct CDR3 sequences; only one count was recorded for about 30% of them. The ten most abundant clones make up approximately 7.7% of the sample.

Details on this clonotype: What this receptor recognizes is not known. Qualities for individual bases were not recorded, and no much larger clone is one base off.

Here is what the overall study found, with its caveats: Estimates of total diversity based on one million sequenced T cells were considered lower bounds and underestimates. Observed TCR beta diversity correlated strongly with the percentage of naive T cells measured by flow cytometry. Because the CMV infection status of the donors was unknown, age-related changes in expanded clonotypes may potentially have been confounded. As age increased, observed TCR beta diversity per million T cells dropped in a roughly linear way, and a significant reduction was already evident by age 40. Compared with the aged group, the long-lived group had more naive CD4+ T cells, fewer expanded clones and increased TCR diversity, suggesting age selection. Since profiling was done on bulk unsorted PBMCs, naive and antigen-experienced compartments could not be conclusively compared.

The TCR comes from a woman aged 25 to 45 in good health. The sequencing sample was made of blood.

The DNA is as follows: TGTGCCAGCAGCTTTTCGGAGACAGATACGCAGTATTTT. Its protein is CASSFSETDTQYF. Recombination joined TRBV7-2 with TRBJ2-3; the D gene cannot be resolved reliably. As encoded in the germline V gene, CDR1 is SGHTA while CDR2 is FQGNSA. V sheds 3 bases and J sheds 3 bases, leaving 7 bases between their ends. Taken from cysteine to phenylalanine, the CDR3 has 13 residues. The retained sequence is limited to the CDR3, 39 bases, with the frame set at the first base.